The TCR beta chain under discussion was sequenced for a study of CD8 T cells in Susac syndrome. About this clonotype itself: Its antigen is undetermined.

Random-hexamer reverse transcription was applied to about 0.45 to 1 ug RNA. TCRdb processed the immunoSEQ multiplex PCR reads anew with MiXCR; each CDR3 protein has one entry. The sample consists of some 300,000 distinct CDR3 sequences, about 88% of them appearing once. Study-wide results and caveats: TCR sequencing and HLA analysis covered a relatively small number of individuals.

The CDR3 runs 15 residues. CDR1 and CDR2 (germline): LNHDA, SQIVND (reference sequence). The V gene lost 4 bases and the J gene lost 4 bases, with 14 bases spanning the gap. The clonotype originates from a human donor with multiple sclerosis. The rearrangement links TRBV19 to TRBJ1-5, with TRBD1 as a possible D gene (5 bases). The sequenced material came from CD8+ T cells from PBMCs. Here the CDR3 reads CASSRGPEGNQPQHF. CDR3 bases: TGTGCCAGTAGTAGGGGACCGGAAGGTAATCAGCCCCAGCATTTT.